The 3 T cell receptor beta chains presented below share a single source sample, sequenced in a study of CD8+ T cells in alopecia areata. RNA, once extracted, was reverse transcribed into cDNA for use as the sequencing template. The method was immunoSEQ multiplex PCR; TCRdb's version includes in-frame clones alone and lacks a portion of them. The sample includes under 130,000 clones, around 60% seen only once; the top ten take around 8.5%. The specimen sequenced was CD4+ T cells sorted from blood. The receptors come from a human donor in good health.

The rearrangement links TRBV10-3 to TRBJ2-1, with D perhaps matching TRBD2 (5 bases). This CDR3 is built from 14 residues. Deletions cut 10 bases from V and 2 bases from J, with 15 bases between. Germline-derived CDR1 and CDR2 are ENHRY and SYGVKD. This CDR3 is CATQPPGTYNEQFF. The CDR3 DNA follows: TGTGCCACCCAACCTCCGGGGACCTACAATGAGCAGTTCTTC.

A few counts support this clone. Other DNA sequences in the same sample also yield this CDR3. The chain carries TRBV14 and TRBJ1-2; D unclear. CDR1 is SGHDN, CDR2 FVKESK, per germline. Trimming took off 0 bases at V and 5 bases at J, with 7 bases between the two ends. The CDR3 sequence is 13 residues long. The CDR3 loop is CASSQDLKYGYTF. The CDR3 bases are TGTGCCAGCAGCCAAGATCTGAAATATGGCTACACCTTC.

This rearrangement joins TRBV29-1 to TRBJ2-5, with D uncertain. V was cut by 6 bases and J by 7 bases, with 27 bases left in between. The CDR3 runs to 16 residues. Germline V gives CDR1 SQVTM, CDR2 ANQGSEA. CDR3 bases: TGCAGCGTGTCCGATCACCGGGCCCCGCTTTCTTCGACCCAGTACTTC. It codes for CSVSDHRAPLSSTQYF. The complete variable domain, with remaining parts taken from reference TRBV29-1 and TRBJ2-5, reads SAVISQKPSRDICQRGTSLTIQCQVDSQVTMMFWYRQQPGQSLTLIATANQGSEATYESGFVIDKFPISRPNLTFSTLTVSNMSPEDSSIYLCSVSDHRAPLSSTQYFGPGTRLLVL.